The clone carrying this TCR beta chain showed up just once. The V gene's germline CDR1 is SEHNR and CDR2 FQNEAQ (reference sequence). The CDR3 is 18 residues long. Trimming took 4 bases from V and 4 from J; bases not matched to a gene: 12. This specimen belongs to a study of shared clonotypes between healthy human individuals. About the study: Three CD4 naive, three CD4 memory, two CD8 naive and one CD8 memory plate were used per donor.

TCRdb's table, derived via immunoSEQ multiplex PCR, lists solely in-frame clones and lacks some. The data show 550,000 to 800,000 clones, with around 67% seen just once and over 1.5% held by the top ten. The sample was memory CD4+ T cells sorted from blood. The subset was: CD45RA-negative fraction. This chain links TRBV7-9 with TRBJ2-1; 11 nucleotides align to TRBD2. This sequence was found in a woman aged 25 to 39 in good health. In DNA, the CDR3 is TGTGCCAGCAGCTCCCAGGCTTTAGCGGGAGGGAAGTACAATGAGCAGTTCTTC. Its protein product is CASSSQALAGGKYNEQFF.